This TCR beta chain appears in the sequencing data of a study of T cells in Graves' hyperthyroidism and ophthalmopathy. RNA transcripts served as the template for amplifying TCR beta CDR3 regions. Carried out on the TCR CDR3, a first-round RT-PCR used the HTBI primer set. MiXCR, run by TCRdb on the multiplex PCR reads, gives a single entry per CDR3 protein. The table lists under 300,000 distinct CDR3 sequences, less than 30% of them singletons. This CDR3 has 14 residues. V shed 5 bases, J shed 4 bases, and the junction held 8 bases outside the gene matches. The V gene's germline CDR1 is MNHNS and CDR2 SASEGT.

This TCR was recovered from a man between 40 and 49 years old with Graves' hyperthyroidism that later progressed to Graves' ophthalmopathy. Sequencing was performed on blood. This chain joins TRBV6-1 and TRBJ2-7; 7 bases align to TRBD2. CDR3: CASSPGRFSYEQYF. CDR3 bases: TGTGCCAGCAGTCCCGGGAGGTTTAGTTACGAGCAGTACTTC.